These 5 T cell receptor beta chains were sequenced from one sample in a study of breast tumors, draining lymph nodes, adjacent tissues listed by TCRdb under 2016. Receptors were amplified or captured by multiplex PCR. Reads for this sample came from an Illumina HiSeq 2000. TCRdb itself trimmed the public reads at Q25 with fastp, ran MiXCR and retained productive beta chains. Entries that share a CDR3 protein sequence are merged under the most common genes and DNA. A total of around 290,000 distinct CDR3 sequences appear in this sample, 30% to 35% of them only once. Jointly, the top ten make up 1.1% of the sample. Lymph node samples came from the axillary draining lymph nodes of breast cancer patients. The material sequenced was axillary lymph node tissue. Receptors were obtained from a female donor with breast cancer. Some clones in this sample may be carry-over from other donors' samples.

The sample holds a few counts of this clonotype. V is TRBV6-5 and J is TRBJ2-3; 8 nucleotides line up with TRBD1. V lost 6 bases to trimming and J lost 1 base; unmatched junction nucleotides: 6. Germline V gene data show CDR1 as MNHEY and CDR2 as SVGAGI. The CDR3 extends over 15 amino acids. The CDR3 coding sequence is TGTGCCAGCAGCCCCGGGACAGGAGGCACAGATACGCAGTATTTT. Protein sequence: CASSPGTGGTDTQYF.

Points on this clonotype: This sequence may be a read error, since a much larger clone differs from it by one base. A read error is likely, as this CDR3 ends without the conserved phenylalanine or tryptophan. The V gene is TRBV7-9, the J gene TRBJ2-5, with 7 bases that match TRBD2. After removal of 3 bases from V and 1 base from J, the junction contained 2 bases not matched to a gene. Per the germline V gene, CDR1 is SEHNR and CDR2 is FQNEAQ (reference sequence). The length of the CDR3 is 14 residues. This CDR3 reads CASSFIAGQETQYL. Here the CDR3 DNA reads TGTGCCAGCAGCTTCATAGCGGGCCAAGAGACCCAGTACCTC.

This clonotype occurred many times. Compared with germline, one end of the junction differs, possibly owing to a read error. The chain carries TRBV7-7 and TRBJ2-5, with D tentatively TRBD2 (6 bases). Germline V gene data show CDR1 as SSHAT and CDR2 as FNYEAQ (reference sequence). This CDR3 is 15 amino acids long. CDR3 in DNA: TGTGCTAGCAGCACTAGGTGGTCGGGAGAAGAGACCCAGTACTTC. This sequence encodes CASSTRWSGEETQYF.

The V call is TRBV30, the J call TRBJ1-1; D remains ambiguous. The V and J ends lost 4 bases and 0 bases respectively, with 3 bases between them. CDR1 and CDR2 (germline): GTSNPN, SVGIG (reference sequence). The CDR3 consists of 11 residues. CDR3 coding DNA: TGTGCCTGGACAGTGAACACTGAAGCTTTCTTT. Translating it yields CAWTVNTEAFF.

The chain is built from TRBV7-7 and TRBJ2-2; 8 positions agree with TRBD1. This CDR3 contains 13 residues. CDR1 is SSHAT and CDR2 is FNYEAQ in the germline V gene (reference sequence). This CDR3 reads CDSSLTGAGELFF. DNA for the CDR3: TGTGATAGCAGCTTGACAGGGGCCGGGGAGCTGTTTTTT.